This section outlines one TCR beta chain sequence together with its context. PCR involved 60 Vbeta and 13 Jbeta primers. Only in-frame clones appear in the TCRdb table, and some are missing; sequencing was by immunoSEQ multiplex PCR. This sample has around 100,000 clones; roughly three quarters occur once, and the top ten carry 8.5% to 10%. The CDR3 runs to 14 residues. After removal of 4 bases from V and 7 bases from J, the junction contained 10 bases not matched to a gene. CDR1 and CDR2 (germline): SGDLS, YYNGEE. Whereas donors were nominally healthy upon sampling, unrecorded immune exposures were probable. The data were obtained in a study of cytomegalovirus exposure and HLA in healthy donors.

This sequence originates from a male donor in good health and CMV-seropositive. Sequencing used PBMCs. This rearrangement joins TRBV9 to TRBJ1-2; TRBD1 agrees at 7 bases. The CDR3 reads CASSNIQGIGGYTF. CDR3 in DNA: TGTGCCAGCAGCAACATACAGGGGATCGGTGGCTACACCTTC.